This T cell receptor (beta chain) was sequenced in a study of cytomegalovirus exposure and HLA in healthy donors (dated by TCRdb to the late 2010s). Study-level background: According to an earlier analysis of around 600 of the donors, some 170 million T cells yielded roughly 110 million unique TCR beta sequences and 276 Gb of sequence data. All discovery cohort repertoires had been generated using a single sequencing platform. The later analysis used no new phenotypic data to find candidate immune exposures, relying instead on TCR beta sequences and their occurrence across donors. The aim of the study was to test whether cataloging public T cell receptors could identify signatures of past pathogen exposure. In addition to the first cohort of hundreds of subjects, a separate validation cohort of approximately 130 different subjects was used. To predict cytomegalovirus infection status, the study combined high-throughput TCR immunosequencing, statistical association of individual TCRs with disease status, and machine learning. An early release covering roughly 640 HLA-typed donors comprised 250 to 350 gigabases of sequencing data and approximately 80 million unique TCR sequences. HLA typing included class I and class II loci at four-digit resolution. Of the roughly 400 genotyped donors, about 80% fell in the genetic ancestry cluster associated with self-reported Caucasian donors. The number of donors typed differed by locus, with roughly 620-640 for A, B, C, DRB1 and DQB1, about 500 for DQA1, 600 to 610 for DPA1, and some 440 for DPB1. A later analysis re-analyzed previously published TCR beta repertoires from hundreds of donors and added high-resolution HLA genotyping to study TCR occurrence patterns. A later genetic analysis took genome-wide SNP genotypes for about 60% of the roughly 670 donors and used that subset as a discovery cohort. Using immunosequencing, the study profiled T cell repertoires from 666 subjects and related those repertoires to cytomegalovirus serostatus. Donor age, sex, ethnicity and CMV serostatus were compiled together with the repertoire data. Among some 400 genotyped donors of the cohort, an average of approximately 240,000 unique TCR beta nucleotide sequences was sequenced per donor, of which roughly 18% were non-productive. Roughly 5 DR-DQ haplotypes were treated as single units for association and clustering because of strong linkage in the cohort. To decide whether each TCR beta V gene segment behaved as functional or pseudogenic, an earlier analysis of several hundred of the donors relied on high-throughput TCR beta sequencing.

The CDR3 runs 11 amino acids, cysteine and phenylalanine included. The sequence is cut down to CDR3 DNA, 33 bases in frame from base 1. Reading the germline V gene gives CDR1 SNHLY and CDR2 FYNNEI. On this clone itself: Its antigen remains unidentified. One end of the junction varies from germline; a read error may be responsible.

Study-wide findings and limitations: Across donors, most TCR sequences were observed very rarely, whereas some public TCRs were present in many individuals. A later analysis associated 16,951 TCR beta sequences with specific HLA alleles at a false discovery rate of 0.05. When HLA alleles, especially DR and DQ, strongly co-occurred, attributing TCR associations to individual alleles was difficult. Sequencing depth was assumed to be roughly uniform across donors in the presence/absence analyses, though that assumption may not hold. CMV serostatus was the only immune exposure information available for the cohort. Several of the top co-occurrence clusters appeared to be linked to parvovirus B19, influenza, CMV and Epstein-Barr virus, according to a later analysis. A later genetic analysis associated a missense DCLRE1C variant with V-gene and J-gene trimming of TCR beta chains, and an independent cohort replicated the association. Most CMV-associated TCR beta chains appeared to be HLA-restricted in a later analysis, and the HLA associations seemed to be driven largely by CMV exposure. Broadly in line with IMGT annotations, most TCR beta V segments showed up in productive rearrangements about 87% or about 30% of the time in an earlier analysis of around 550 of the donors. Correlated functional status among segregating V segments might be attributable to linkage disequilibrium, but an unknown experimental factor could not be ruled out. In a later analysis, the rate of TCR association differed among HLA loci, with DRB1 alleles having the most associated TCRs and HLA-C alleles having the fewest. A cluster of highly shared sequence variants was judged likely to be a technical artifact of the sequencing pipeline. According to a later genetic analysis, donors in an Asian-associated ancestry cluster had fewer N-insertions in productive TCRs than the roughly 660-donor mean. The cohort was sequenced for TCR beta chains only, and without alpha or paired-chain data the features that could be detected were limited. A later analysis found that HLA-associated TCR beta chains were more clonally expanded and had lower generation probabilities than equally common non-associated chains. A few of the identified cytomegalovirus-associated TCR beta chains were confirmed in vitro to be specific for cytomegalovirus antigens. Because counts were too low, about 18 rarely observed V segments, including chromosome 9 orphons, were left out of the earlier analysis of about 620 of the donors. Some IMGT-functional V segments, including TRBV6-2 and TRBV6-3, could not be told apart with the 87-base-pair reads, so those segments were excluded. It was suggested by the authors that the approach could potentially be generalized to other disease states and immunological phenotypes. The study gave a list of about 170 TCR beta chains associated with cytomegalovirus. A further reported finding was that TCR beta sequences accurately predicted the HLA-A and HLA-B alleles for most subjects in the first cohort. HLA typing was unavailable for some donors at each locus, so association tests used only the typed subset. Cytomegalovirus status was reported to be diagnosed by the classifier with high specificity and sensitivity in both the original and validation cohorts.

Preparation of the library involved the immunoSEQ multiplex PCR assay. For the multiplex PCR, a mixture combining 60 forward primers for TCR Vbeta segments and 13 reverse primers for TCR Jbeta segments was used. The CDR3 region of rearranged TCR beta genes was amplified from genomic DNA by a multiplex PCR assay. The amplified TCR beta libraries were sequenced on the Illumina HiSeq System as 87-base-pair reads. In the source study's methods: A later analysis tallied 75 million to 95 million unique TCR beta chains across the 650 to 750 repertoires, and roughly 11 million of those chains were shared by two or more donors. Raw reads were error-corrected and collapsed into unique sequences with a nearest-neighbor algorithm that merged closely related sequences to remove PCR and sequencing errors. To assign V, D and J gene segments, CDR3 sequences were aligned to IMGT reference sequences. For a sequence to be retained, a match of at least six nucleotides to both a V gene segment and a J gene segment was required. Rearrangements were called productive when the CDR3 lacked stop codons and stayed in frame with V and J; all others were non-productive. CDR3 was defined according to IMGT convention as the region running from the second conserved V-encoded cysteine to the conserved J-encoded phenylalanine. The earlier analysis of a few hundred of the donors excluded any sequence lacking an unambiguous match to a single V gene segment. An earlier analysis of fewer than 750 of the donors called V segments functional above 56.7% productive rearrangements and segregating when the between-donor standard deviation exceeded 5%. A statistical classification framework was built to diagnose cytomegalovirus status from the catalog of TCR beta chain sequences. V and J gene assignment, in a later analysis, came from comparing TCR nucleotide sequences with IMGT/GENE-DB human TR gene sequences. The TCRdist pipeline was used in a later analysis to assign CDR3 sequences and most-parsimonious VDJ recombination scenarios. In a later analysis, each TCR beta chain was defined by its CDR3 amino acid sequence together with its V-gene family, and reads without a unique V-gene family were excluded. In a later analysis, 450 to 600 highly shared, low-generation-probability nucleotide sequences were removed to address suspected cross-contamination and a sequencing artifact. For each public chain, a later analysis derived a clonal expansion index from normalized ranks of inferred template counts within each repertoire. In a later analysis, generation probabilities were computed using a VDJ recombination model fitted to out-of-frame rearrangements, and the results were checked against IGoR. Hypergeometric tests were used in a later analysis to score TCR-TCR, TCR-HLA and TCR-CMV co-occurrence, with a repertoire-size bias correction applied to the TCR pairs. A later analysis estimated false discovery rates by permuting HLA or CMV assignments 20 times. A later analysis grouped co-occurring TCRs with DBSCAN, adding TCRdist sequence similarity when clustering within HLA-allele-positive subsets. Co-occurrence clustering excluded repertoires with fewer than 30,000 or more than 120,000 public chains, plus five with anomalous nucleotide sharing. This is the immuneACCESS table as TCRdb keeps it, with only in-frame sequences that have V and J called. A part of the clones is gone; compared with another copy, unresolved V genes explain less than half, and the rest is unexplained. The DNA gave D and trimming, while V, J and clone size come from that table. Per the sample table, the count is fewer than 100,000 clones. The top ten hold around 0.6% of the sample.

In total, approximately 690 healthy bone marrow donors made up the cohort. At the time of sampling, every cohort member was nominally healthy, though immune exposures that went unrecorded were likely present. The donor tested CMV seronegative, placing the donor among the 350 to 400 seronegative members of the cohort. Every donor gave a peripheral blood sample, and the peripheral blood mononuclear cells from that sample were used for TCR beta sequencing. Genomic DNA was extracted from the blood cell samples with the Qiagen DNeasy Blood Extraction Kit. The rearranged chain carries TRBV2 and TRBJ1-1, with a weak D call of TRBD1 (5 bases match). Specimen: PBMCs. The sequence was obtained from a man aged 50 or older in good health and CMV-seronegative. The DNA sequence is TGTGGCAGCGGGGGGTACACTGAAGCTTTCTTT. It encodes CGSGGYTEAFF.